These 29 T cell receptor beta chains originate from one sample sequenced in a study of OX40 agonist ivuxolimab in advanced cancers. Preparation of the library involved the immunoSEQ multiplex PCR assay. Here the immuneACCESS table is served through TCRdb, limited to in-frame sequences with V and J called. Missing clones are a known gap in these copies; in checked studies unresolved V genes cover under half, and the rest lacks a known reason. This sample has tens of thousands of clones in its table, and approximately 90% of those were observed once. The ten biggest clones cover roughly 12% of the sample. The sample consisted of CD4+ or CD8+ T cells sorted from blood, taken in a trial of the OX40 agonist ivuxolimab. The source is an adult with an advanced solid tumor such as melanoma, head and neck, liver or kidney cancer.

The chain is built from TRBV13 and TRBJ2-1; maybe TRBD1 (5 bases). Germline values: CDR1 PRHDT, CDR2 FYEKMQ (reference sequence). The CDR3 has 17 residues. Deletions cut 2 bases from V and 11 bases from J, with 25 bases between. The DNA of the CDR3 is TGTGCCAGCAGCTTAAGGGGTGCGGTCCCCCAGATGGAGAAGCAGTTCTTC. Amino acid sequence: CASSLRGAVPQMEKQFF.

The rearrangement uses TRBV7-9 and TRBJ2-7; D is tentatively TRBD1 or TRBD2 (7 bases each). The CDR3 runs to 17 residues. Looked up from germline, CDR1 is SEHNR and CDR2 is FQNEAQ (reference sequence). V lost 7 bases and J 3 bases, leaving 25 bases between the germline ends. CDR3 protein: CASTPQGGGQVLYEQYF. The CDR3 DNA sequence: TGTGCCAGCACCCCTCAGGGGGGAGGGCAAGTCCTCTACGAGCAGTACTTC.

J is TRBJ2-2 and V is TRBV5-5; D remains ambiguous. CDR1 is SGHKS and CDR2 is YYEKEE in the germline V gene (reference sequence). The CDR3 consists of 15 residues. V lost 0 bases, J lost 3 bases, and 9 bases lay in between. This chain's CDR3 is CASSLEGSYTGELFF. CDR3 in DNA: TGTGCCAGCAGCTTGGAGGGCAGCTACACCGGGGAGCTGTTTTTT.

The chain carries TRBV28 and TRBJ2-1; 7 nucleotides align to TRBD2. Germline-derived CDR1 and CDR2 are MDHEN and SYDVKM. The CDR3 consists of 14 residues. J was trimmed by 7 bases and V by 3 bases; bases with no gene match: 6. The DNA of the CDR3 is TGTGCCAGCAGTTTTACTAGCGAGTTGAATGAGCAGTTCTTC. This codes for CASSFTSELNEQFF.

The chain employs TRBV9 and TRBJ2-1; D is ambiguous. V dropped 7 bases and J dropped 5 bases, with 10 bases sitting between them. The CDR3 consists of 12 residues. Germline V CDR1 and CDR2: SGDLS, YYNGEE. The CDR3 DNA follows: TGTGCCAGCGGACGGTCGGACAATGAGCAGTTCTTC. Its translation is CASGRSDNEQFF.

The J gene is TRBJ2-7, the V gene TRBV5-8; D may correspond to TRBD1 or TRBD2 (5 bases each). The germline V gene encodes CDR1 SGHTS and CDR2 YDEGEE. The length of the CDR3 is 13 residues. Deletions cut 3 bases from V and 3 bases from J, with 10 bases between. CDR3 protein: CASSWGPFYEQYF. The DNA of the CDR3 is TGTGCCAGCAGCTGGGGACCTTTCTACGAGCAGTACTTC.

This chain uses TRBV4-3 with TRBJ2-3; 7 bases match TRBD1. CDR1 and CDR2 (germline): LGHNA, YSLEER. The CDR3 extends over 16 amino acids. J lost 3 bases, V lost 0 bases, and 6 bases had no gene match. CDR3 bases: TGCGCCAGCAGCCAAGAAGTACAGGGGACGACAGATACGCAGTATTTT. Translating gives CASSQEVQGTTDTQYF.

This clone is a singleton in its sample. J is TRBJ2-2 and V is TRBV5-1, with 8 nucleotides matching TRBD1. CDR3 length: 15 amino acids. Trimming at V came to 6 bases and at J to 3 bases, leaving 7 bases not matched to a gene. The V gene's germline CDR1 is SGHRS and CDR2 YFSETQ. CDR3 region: CASTPGGFDTGELFF. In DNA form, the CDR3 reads TGCGCCAGCACCCCAGGGGGCTTTGACACCGGGGAGCTGTTTTTT.

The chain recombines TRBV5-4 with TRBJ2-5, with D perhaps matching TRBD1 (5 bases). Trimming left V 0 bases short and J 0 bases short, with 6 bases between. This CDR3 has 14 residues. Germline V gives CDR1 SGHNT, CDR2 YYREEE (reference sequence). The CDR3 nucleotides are TGTGCCAGCAGCTTGGAGGGGTACCAAGAGACCCAGTACTTC. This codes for CASSLEGYQETQYF.

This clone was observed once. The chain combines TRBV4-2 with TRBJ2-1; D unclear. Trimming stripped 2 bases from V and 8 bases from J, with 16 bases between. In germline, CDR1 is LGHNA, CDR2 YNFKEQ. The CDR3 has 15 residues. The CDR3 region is CASSQYLEGSHEQFF. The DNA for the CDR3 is TGTGCCAGCAGCCAATATCTAGAAGGCTCGCATGAGCAGTTCTTC.

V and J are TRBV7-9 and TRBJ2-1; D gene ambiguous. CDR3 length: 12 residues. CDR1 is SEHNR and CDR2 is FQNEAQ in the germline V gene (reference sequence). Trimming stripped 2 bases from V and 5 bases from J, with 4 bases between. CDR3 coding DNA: TGTGCCAGCAGCTTACGTAACAATGAGCAGTTCTTC. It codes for CASSLRNNEQFF.

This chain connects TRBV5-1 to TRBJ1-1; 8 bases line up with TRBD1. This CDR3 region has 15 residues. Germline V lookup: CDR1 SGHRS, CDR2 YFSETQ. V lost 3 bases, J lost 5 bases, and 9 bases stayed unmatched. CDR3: CASSSPRQGLTEAFF. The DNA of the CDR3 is TGCGCCAGCAGCTCGCCGAGACAGGGGTTAACTGAAGCTTTCTTT. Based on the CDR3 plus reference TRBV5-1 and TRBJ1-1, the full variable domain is KAGVTQTPRYLIKTRGQQVTLSCSPISGHRSVSWYQQTPGQGLQFLFEYFSETQRNKGNFPGRFSGRQFSNSRSEMNVSTLELGDSALYLCASSSPRQGLTEAFFGQGTRLTVV.

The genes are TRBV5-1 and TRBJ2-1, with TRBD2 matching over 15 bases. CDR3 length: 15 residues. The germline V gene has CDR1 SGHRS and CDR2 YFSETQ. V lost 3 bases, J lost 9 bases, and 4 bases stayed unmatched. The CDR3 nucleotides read TGCGCCAGCAGCTCTGGGACTAGCGGGAGGCCTGAGCAGTTCTTC. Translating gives CASSSGTSGRPEQFF.

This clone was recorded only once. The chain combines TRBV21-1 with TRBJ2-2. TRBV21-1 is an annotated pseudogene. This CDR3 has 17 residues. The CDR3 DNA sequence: TGTGCCAGCAGCTTAATGGGGGGCAGGAGAAACACCGGGGAGCTGTTTTTT. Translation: CASSLMGGRRNTGELFF.

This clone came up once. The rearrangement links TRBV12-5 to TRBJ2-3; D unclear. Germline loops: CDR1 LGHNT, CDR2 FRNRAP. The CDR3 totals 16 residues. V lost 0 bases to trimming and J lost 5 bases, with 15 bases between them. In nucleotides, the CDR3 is TGTGCTAGTGGTTTGGTATCTGGCCGTCCCGAAGATACGCAGTATTTT. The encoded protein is CASGLVSGRPEDTQYF. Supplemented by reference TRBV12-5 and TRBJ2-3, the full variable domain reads DARVTQTPRHKVTEMGQEVTMRCQPILGHNTVFWYRQTMMQGLELLAYFRNRAPLDDSGMPKDRFSAEMPDATLATLKIQPSEPRDSAVYFCASGLVSGRPEDTQYFGPGTRLTVL.

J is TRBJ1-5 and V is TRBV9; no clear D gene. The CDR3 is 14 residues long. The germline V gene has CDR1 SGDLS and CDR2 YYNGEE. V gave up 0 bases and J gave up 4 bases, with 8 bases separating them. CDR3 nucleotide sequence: TGTGCCAGCAGCGTAGGTGCTGGGAATCAGCCCCAGCATTTT. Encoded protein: CASSVGAGNQPQHF.

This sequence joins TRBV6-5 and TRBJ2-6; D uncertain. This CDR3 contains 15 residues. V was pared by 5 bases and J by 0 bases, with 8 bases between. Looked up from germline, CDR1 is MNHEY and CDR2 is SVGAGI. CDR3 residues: CASSPFASGANVLTF. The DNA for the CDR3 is TGTGCCAGCAGTCCCTTCGCCTCTGGGGCCAACGTCCTGACTTTC.

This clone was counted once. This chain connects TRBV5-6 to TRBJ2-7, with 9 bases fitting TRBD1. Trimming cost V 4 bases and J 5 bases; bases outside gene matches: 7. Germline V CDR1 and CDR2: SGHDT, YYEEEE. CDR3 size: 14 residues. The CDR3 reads CASSRPGQGNEQYF. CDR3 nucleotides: TGTGCCAGCAGCCGTCCGGGACAGGGTAACGAGCAGTACTTC. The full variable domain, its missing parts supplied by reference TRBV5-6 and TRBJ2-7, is DAGVTQSPTHLIKTRGQQVTLRCSPKSGHDTVSWYQQALGQGPQFIFQYYEEEERQRGNFPDRFSGHQFPNYSSELNVNALLLGDSALYLCASSRPGQGNEQYFGPGTRLTVT.

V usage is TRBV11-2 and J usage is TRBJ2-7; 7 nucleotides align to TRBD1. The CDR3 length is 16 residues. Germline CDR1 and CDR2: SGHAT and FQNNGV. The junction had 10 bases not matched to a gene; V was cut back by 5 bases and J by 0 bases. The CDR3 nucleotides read TGTGCCAGCAGCCGCCGGGGACAGTCGAGCTCCTACGAGCAGTACTTC. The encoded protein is CASSRRGQSSSYEQYF.

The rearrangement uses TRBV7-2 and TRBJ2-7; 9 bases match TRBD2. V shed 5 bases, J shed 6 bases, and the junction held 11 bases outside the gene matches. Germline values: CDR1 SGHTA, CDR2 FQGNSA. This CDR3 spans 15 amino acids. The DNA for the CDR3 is TGTGCCAGCAGCCCCGAACTAGCGGGTAGTTCCGAGCAGTACTTC. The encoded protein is CASSPELAGSSEQYF.

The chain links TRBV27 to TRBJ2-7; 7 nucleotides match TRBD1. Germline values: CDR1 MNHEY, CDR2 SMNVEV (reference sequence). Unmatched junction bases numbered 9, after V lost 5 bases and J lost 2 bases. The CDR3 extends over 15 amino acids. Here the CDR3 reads CASSPRYRGTYEQYF. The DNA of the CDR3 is TGTGCCAGCAGTCCCAGATACAGGGGAACCTACGAGCAGTACTTC.

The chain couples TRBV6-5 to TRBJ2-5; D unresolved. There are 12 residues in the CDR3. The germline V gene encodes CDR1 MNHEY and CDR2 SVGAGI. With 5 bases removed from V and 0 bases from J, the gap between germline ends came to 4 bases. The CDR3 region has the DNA TGTGCCAGCAGTGGCTACCAAGAGACCCAGTACTTC. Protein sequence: CASSGYQETQYF.

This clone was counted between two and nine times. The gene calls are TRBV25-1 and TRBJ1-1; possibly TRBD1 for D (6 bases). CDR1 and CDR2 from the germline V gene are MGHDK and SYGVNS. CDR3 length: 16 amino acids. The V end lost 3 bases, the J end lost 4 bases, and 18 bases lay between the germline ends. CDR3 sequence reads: CASSESERGALTEAFF. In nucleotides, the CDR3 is TGTGCCAGCAGTGAGTCGGAGAGGGGGGCCCTCACTGAAGCTTTCTTT.

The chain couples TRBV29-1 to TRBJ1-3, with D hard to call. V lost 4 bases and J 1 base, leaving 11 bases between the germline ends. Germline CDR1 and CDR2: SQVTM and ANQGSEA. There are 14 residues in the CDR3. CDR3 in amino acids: CSVGRMGSGNTIYF. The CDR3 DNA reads TGCAGCGTTGGACGTATGGGGTCTGGAAACACCATATATTTT.

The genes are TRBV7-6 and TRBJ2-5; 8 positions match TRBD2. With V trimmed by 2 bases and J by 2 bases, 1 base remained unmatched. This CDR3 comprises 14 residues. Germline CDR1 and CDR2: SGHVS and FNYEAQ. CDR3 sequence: CASSLTSGQETQYF. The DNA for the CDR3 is TGTGCCAGCAGCTTAACTAGCGGACAAGAGACCCAGTACTTC.

For the CDR3, the DNA is TGCGCCAGCAGCCAAGAGAGTGGGGTCGATCAGTACTTC. The encoded protein is CASSQESGVDQYF. J is TRBJ2-4 and V is TRBV4-1; D ambiguous. The V and J ends lost 0 bases and 12 bases respectively, with 12 bases between them. Germline V gene sequence: CDR1 MGHRA, CDR2 YSYEKL. The CDR3 length is 13 residues.

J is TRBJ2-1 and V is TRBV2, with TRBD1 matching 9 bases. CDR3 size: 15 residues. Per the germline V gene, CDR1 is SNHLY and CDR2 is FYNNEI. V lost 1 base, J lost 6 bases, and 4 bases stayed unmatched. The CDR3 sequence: CASSEGTGAPNEQFF. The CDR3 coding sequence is TGTGCCAGCAGTGAAGGGACAGGGGCGCCCAATGAGCAGTTCTTC.

Here the CDR3 reads CASSQSASGSLNNEQFF. In DNA, the CDR3 is TGCGCCAGCAGTCAATCGGCTAGCGGGAGTTTAAACAATGAGCAGTTCTTC. The rearrangement joins TRBV23-1 to TRBJ2-1; 10 bases are a match to TRBD2. TRBV23-1 is placed among ORFs of uncertain function. This CDR3 is built from 17 residues. Trimming removed 0 bases from V and 5 bases from J; junction bases left unmatched: 7.

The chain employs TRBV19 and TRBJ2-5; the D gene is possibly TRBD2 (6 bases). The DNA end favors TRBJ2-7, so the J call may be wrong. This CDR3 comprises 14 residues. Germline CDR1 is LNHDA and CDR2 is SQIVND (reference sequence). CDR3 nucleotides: TGTGCCAGTAGTATAGGGAGGGACTCGGACGAGCAGTACTTC. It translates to CASSIGRDSDEQYF.